The 19 T cell receptor beta chains given below trace back to one sample, sequenced in a study of blood T cell repertoires in COVID-19. Repertoires were generated with immunoSEQ multiplex PCR, while TCRdb's copy carries only in-frame clones and drops some. The sample carries tens of thousands of clones, around four fifths recorded once. Sequenced sample: peripheral blood. The origin of the receptors is a woman in her sixties or seventies with acute or convalescent COVID-19.

V is TRBV19 and J is TRBJ2-1; D ambiguous. Trimming removed 5 bases from V and 1 base from J, with 15 bases in between. Germline V gene lookup returns CDR1 LNHDA and CDR2 SQIVND (reference sequence). The CDR3 is 16 amino acids. CDR3 residues: CASSPFLVPSYNEQFF. The CDR3, as DNA: TGTGCCAGTAGTCCCTTTCTTGTCCCTTCCTACAATGAGCAGTTCTTC.

The rearrangement links TRBV19 to TRBJ1-1; TRBD1 is a possible D gene (6 bases). This CDR3 contains 15 residues. The germline gives CDR1 LNHDA, CDR2 SQIVND (reference sequence). V dropped 5 bases and J dropped 7 bases, with 20 bases sitting between them. The CDR3 here is CASSQSGGAWGEAFF. The CDR3 nucleotides are TGTGCCAGTAGTCAAAGCGGGGGGGCTTGGGGTGAAGCTTTCTTT.

This clone occurred a few times. The chain has TRBV5-1 and TRBJ1-2; D may be TRBD1 (5 bases). Trimming took 0 bases from V and 0 from J, leaving 6 bases between them. Germline V gives CDR1 SGHRS, CDR2 YFSETQ. The CDR3 is made up of 14 amino acids. For the CDR3, the DNA is TGCGCCAGCAGCTTGGAGGGGACTAACTATGGCTACACCTTC. Its translation: CASSLEGTNYGYTF.

V usage is TRBV27 and J usage is TRBJ1-2; D gene uncertain. Germline V CDR1 and CDR2: MNHEY, SMNVEV (reference sequence). The CDR3 is made up of 14 amino acids. Trimming pared 6 bases from V and 8 bases from J, leaving 19 bases between. The CDR3, as DNA: TGTGCCAGCAGCCCTAGGGAAGGACGGGAGGGCTACACCTTC. It codes for CASSPREGREGYTF.

This chain uses TRBV12-3 or TRBV12-4 with TRBJ1-1; D gene unclear. V was pared by 6 bases and J by 0 bases, with 8 bases between. The CDR3 is 13 amino acids. The CDR3 DNA reads as TGTGCCAGCAGCTCAGACATGAACACTGAAGCTTTCTTT. It encodes CASSSDMNTEAFF.

The chain is built from TRBV5-1 and TRBJ2-1; D is uncertain. V lost 3 bases, J lost 8 bases, and 9 bases lay in between. Looked up from germline, CDR1 is SGHRS and CDR2 is YFSETQ. The CDR3 length is 12 residues. The CDR3 spells CASSSDFDEQFF. CDR3 sequence (DNA): TGCGCCAGCAGCTCCGACTTTGATGAGCAGTTCTTC.

The rearrangement uses TRBV28 and TRBJ1-5; TRBD1 matches 8 bases. The CDR3 is made up of 15 amino acids. Germline V gives CDR1 MDHEN, CDR2 SYDVKM. V shed 5 bases and J 5 bases; nucleotides not matched to a gene: 8. Here the CDR3 DNA reads TGTGCCAGCAGTCAACCTCCGGGACAGGATCAGCCCCAGCATTTT. The encoded protein is CASSQPPGQDQPQHF.

This clone turned up a few times. This chain joins TRBV4-1 and TRBJ1-6, with D perhaps TRBD1 (6 bases). Trimming took off 0 bases at V and 9 bases at J, with 12 bases between the two ends. There are 15 residues in the CDR3. In germline, CDR1 is MGHRA, CDR2 YSYEKL. The CDR3: CASSQDLRGSSPLHF. The CDR3 DNA reads as TGCGCCAGCAGCCAAGATCTCAGGGGTAGTTCACCCCTCCACTTT.

The J gene is TRBJ1-1, the V gene TRBV6-6; D possibly corresponds to TRBD1 (5 bases). The CDR3 extends over 14 amino acids. V lost 4 bases, J lost 4 bases, and 13 bases lay in between. CDR1 is MNHNY and CDR2 is SVGAGI in the germline V gene (reference sequence). For the CDR3, the DNA is TGTGCCAGCAGTTTAGGTGGGGGGAGCACTGAAGCTTTCTTT. Translating it yields CASSLGGGSTEAFF.

The chain recombines TRBV9 with TRBJ2-1, with 10 bases matching TRBD1. The V segment lost 4 bases and the J segment 4 bases; nucleotides outside the gene matches: 8. Germline V gene lookup returns CDR1 SGDLS and CDR2 YYNGEE. The CDR3 is 16 residues long. The CDR3: CASSPRDRGLYNEQFF. CDR3 coding DNA: TGTGCCAGCAGCCCCAGGGACAGGGGCCTATACAATGAGCAGTTCTTC.

There are many counts of this clone. The chain carries TRBV5-6 and TRBJ1-2, with TRBD1 matching 7 bases. The junction had 12 bases not matched to a gene; V was cut back by 6 bases and J by 4 bases. Germline values: CDR1 SGHDT, CDR2 YYEEEE. The CDR3 has 15 residues. In nucleotides, the CDR3 is TGTGCCAGCATATCCTCCAGGGGGTTCGGCTATGGCTACACCTTC. This encodes CASISSRGFGYGYTF.

The chain combines TRBV24-1 with TRBJ2-1, with 10 bases lining up with TRBD2. This CDR3 comprises 13 residues. The J segment lost 5 bases and the V segment lost 10 bases, leaving 4 bases of the junction unmatched. The germline gives CDR1 KGHDR, CDR2 SFDVKD. This CDR3 reads CATKRGGDNEQFF. The CDR3 region has the DNA TGTGCCACTAAGCGGGGGGGTGACAATGAGCAGTTCTTC.

In DNA, the CDR3 is TGTGCCAGCAGCTTAGACAGGGGAAACACCATATATTTT. Translating gives CASSLDRGNTIYF. The chain uses TRBV7-8 and TRBJ1-3; tentatively, D is TRBD1 (5 bases). CDR1 SGHVS and CDR2 FQNEAQ come from the germline V gene. The CDR3 totals 13 residues. The ends were cut back, 1 base at V and 4 bases at J, with 5 bases in the middle.

This chain connects TRBV11-3 to TRBJ1-3; possible D gene TRBD1, 5 bases. This CDR3 contains 15 residues. Looked up from germline, CDR1 is SGHNT and CDR2 is YENEEA. V gave up 1 base and J gave up 2 bases, with 9 bases separating them. CDR3 in amino acids: CASSLGAGPGNTIYF. The CDR3 DNA reads as TGTGCCAGCAGCTTAGGAGCGGGACCTGGAAACACCATATATTTT.

The rearrangement uses TRBV5-1 and TRBJ1-1, with 9 bases identical to TRBD1. V lost 1 base and J lost 5; bases outside the gene matches: 6. Germline V lookup: CDR1 SGHRS, CDR2 YFSETQ. The CDR3 totals 15 residues. In nucleotides, the CDR3 is TGCGCCAGCAGCTTGCAACAGGGGGCGAGGACTGAAGCTTTCTTT. It codes for CASSLQQGARTEAFF.

V and J are TRBV6-1 and TRBJ1-3; D might be TRBD1 (6 bases). Trimming cost V 6 bases and J 0 bases, with 12 bases left between them. Per germline, CDR1 MNHNS and CDR2 SASEGT. The CDR3 covers 15 residues. CDR3 in DNA: TGTGCCAGCAGCACGCAGGGGACCTCTGGAAACACCATATATTTT. Residues: CASSTQGTSGNTIYF.

The V gene is TRBV9, the J gene TRBJ2-1, with D possibly matching TRBD1 (6 bases). Germline CDR1 SGDLS, CDR2 YYNGEE. The CDR3 is made up of 15 amino acids. Trimming took off 2 bases at V and 5 bases at J, with 14 bases between the two ends. CDR3 nucleotide sequence: TGTGCCAGCAGCGTTAGTACAGGGAAGAACAATGAGCAGTTCTTC. Its protein is CASSVSTGKNNEQFF. The whole variable domain, remainder taken from reference TRBV9 and TRBJ2-1, is DSGVTQTPKHLITATGQRVTLRCSPRSGDLSVYWYQQSLDQGLQFLIQYYNGEERAKGNILERFSAQQFPDLHSELNLSSLELGDSALYFCASSVSTGKNNEQFFGPGTRLTVL.

The V gene is TRBV6-6, the J gene TRBJ1-5; 9 nucleotides agree with TRBD1. Germline V gene lookup returns CDR1 MNHNY and CDR2 SVGAGI (reference sequence). The CDR3 is 15 amino acids. Unmatched junction bases numbered 8, after V lost 6 bases and J lost 5 bases. DNA of the CDR3: TGTGCCAGCAGCCATTCGACAGGGGGGTATCAGCCCCAGCATTTT. This translates into CASSHSTGGYQPQHF.

Of note for this clone: The germline gene is not matched at one end of the junction; a read error may be the cause. The chain joins TRBV6-2 or TRBV6-3 to TRBJ2-2, with D possibly matching TRBD1 (6 bases). This CDR3 spans 13 amino acids. Germline CDR1 reads MNHEY; CDR2 reads SVGEGT. Here the CDR3 DNA reads TGTGCCAGCAGCTACTCGACAGGCGGGGAGCTGTTTTTT. Translated: CASSYSTGGELFF.